This T cell receptor beta chain was sequenced during a study of OX40 agonist ivuxolimab in advanced cancers. Study overall: Previous treatment with anti-PD-1, anti-PD-L1 or anti-CTLA-4 therapy was allowed; 35% to 50% had received some.

The CDR3 consists of 13 residues. V shed 4 bases and J 5 bases; nucleotides not matched to a gene: 5. Germline CDR1 is SQVTM and CDR2 is ANQGSEA. Study findings and constraints: At 0.1 to 3.0 mg/kg, clonal expansion of CD4+ and CD8+ blood T cells had occurred by week 6.

Anyone with autoimmune disease history or systemic immunosuppression was excluded. Assay used: immunoSEQ multiplex PCR; TCRdb lists only in-frame clones, some missing. Of roughly 60,000 clones listed, 80% to 95% are singletons. In regard to this clone: Its antigen is currently unknown.

The receptor's source is an adult with an advanced solid tumor such as melanoma, head and neck, liver or kidney cancer. The sample was CD4+ or CD8+ T cells sorted from blood, taken in a trial of the OX40 agonist ivuxolimab. This sequence joins TRBV29-1 and TRBJ2-4; 7 nucleotides agree with TRBD1. The CDR3 loop reads CSVVAQGQNIQYF. The CDR3, as DNA: TGCAGCGTTGTTGCACAGGGGCAAAACATTCAGTACTTC.